This record covers a single TCR beta chain. The repertoire was sequenced with immunoSEQ multiplex PCR; TCRdb's copy has only in-frame clones and lacks some. The sample lists about 51,000 clones; 88% were seen once. The sample is drawn from a study of control samples from healthy donors and cancer patients. Sequencing input: PBMCs. This TCR was sampled from a man between 50 and 59 years old with head and neck cancer.

CDR3 residues: CASSLSPGNTGELFF. CDR3 bases: TGTGCCAGCAGCCTATCTCCGGGGAACACCGGGGAGCTGTTTTTT. The chain recombines TRBV7-3 with TRBJ2-2; D gene ambiguous. The germline V gene encodes CDR1 SGHTA and CDR2 FQGTGA. V gave up 5 bases and J gave up 1 base, with 11 bases separating them. This CDR3 has 15 residues.